This paragraph reports one T cell receptor beta chain. The sample comes from a study of blood T cell repertoires in COVID-19. Some clones are missing from TCRdb's copy, which holds only in-frame ones; the method was immunoSEQ multiplex PCR. The table includes 95,000 to 110,000 clones, around 90% detected once. The CDR3 contains 16 residues. Germline-derived CDR1 and CDR2 are MNHEY and SVGAGI. The junction had 6 bases not matched to a gene; V was cut back by 2 bases and J by 9 bases. The genes are TRBV6-5 and TRBJ1-6; 11 bases line up with TRBD1. Specimen: peripheral blood. The TCR originated in a middle-aged man with active or convalescent COVID-19. In nucleotides, the CDR3 is TGTGCCAGCAGTTACGCCTCGGGACAGGGGGGTTCACCCCTCCACTTT. Encoded protein: CASSYASGQGGSPLHF.